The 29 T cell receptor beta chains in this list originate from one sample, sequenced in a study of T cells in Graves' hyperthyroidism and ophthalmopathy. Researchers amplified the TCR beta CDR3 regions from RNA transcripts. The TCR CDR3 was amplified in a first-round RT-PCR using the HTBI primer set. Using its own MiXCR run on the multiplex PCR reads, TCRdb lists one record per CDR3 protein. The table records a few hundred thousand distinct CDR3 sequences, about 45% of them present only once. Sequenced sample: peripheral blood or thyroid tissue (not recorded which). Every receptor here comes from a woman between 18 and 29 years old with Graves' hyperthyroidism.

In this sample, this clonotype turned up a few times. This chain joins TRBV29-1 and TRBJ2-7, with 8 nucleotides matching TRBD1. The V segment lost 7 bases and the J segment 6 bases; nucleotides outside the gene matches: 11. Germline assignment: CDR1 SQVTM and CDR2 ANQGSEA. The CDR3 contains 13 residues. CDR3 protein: CSAGTGTGGEQYF. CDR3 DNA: TGCAGCGCTGGTACGGGTACAGGGGGCGAGCAGTACTTC.

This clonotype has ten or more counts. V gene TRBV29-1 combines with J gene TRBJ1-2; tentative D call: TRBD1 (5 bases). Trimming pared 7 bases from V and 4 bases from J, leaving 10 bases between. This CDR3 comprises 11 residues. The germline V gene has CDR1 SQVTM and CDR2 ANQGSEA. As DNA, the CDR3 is TGCAGCGGAGGGACGTCCTATGGCTACACCTTC. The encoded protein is CSGGTSYGYTF.

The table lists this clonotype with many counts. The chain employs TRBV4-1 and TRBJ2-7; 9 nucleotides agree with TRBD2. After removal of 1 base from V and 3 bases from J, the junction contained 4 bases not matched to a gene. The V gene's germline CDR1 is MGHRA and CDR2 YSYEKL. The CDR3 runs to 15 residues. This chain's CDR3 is CASSQGLAEDYEQYF. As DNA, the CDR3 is TGCGCCAGCAGCCAAGGACTAGCGGAGGACTACGAGCAGTACTTC.

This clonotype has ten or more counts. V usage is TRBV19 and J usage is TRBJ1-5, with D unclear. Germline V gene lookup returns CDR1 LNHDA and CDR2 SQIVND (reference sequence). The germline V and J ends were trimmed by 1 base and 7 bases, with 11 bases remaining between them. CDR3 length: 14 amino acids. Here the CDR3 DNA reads TGTGCCAGTAGTATAGGGCTACCCAGCCAGCCCCAGCATTTT. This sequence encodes CASSIGLPSQPQHF.

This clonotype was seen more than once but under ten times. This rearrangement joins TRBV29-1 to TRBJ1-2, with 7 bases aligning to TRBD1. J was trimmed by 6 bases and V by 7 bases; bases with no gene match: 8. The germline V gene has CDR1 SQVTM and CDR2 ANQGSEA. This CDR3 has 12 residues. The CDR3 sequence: CSARQGSHGYTF. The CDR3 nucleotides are TGCAGCGCTAGACAGGGTTCACATGGCTACACCTTC. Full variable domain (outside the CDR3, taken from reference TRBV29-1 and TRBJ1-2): SAVISQKPSRDICQRGTSLTIQCQVDSQVTMMFWYRQQPGQSLTLIATANQGSEATYESGFVIDKFPISRPNLTFSTLTVSNMSPEDSSIYLCSARQGSHGYTFGSGTRLTVV.

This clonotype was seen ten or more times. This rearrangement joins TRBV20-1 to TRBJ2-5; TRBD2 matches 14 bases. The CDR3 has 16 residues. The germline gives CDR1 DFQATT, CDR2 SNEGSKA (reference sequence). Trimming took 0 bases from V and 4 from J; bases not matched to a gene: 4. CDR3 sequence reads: CSAREGTSGSAETQYF. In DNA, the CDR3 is TGCAGTGCTAGAGAAGGGACTAGCGGGAGTGCAGAGACCCAGTACTTC.

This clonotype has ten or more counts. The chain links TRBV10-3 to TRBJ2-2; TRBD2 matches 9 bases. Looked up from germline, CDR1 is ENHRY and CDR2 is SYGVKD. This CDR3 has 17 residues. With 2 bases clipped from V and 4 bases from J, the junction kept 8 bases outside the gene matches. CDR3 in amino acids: CAISEDSGRPGTGELFF. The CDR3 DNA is TGTGCCATCAGTGAGGATAGCGGGAGACCAGGCACCGGGGAGCTGTTTTTT.

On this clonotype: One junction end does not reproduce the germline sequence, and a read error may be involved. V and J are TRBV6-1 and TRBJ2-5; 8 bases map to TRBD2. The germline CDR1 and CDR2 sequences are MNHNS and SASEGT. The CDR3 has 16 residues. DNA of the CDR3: TGCGCCAGCAGTGAGTCGATTGCGGGGGGCGGAGAGACCCAGTACTTC. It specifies CASSESIAGGGETQYF.

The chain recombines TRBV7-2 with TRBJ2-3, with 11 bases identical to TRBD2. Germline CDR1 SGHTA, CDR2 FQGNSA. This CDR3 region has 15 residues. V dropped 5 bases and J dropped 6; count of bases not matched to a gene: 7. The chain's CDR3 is CASSVLAGAGDTQYF. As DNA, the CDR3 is TGTGCCAGCAGCGTACTAGCGGGAGCTGGGGATACGCAGTATTTT.

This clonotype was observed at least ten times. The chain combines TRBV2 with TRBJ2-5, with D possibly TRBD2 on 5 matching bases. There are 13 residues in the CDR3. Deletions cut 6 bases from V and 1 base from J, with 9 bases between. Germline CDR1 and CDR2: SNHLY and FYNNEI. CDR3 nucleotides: TGTGCCAGCAGGAGGGCTACCCAAGAGACCCAGTACTTC. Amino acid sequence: CASRRATQETQYF. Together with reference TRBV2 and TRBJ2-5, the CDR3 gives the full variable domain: EPEVTQTPSHQVTQMGQEVILRCVPISNHLYFYWYRQILGQKVEFLVSFYNNEISEKSEIFDDQFSVERPDGSNFTLKIRSTKLEDSAMYFCASRRATQETQYFGPGTRLLVL.

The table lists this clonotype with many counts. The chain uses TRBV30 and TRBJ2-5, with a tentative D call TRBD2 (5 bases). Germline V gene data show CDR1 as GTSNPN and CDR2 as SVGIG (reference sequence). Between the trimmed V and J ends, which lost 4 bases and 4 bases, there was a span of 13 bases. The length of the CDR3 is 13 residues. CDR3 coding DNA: TGTGCCTGGACGACGGGAATTGTAGAGACCCAGTACTTC. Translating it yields CAWTTGIVETQYF. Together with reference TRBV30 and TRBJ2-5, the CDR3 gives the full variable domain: SQTIHQWPATLVQPVGSPLSLECTVEGTSNPNLYWYRQAAGRGLQLLFYSVGIGQISSEVPQNLSASRPQDRQFILSSKKLLLSDSGFYLCAWTTGIVETQYFGPGTRLLVL.

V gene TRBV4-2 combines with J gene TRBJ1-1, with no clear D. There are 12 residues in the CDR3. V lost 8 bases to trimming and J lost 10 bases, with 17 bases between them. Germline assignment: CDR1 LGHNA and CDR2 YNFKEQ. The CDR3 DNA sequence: TGTGCCAGCGGCCCATACGGGGATACAGCTTTCTTT. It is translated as CASGPYGDTAFF.

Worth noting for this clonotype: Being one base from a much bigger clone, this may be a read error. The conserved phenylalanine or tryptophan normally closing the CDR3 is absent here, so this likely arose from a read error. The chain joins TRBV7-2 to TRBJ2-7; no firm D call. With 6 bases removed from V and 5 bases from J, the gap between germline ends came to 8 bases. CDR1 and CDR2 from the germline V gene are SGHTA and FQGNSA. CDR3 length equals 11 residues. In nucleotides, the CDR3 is TGTGCCAGCAGTGAAGCGAACGAGCAGTACCTC. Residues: CASSEANEQYL.

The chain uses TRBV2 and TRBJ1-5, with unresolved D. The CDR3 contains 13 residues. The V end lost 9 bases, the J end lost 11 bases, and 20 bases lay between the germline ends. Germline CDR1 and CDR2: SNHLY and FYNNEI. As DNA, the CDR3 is TGTGCCAGACGACTAGCGACTGGGGAGACCCAGCATTTT. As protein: CARRLATGETQHF.

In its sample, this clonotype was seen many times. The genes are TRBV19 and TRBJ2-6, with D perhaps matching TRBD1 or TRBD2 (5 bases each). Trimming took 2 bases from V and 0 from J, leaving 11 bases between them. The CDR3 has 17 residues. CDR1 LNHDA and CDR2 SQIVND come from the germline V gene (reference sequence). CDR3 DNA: TGTGCCAGTAGTATACTAGGGGACCTCTCTGGGGCCAACGTCCTGACTTTC. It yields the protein CASSILGDLSGANVLTF.

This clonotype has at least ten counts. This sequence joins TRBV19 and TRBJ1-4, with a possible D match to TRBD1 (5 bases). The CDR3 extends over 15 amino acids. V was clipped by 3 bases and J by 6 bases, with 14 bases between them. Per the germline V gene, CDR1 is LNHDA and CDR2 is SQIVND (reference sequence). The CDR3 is CASSIAPGRYEKLFF. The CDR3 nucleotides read TGTGCCAGTAGTATCGCTCCGGGACGCTATGAAAAACTGTTTTTT.

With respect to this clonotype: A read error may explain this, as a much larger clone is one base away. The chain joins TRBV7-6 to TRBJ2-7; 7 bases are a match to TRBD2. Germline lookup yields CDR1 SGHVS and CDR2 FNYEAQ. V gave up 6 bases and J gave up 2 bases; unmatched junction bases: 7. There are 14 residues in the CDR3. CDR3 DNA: TGTGCCAGCAGATTGGGAGGGTCTGCCTACGAGCAGTACTTC. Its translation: CASRLGGSAYEQYF.

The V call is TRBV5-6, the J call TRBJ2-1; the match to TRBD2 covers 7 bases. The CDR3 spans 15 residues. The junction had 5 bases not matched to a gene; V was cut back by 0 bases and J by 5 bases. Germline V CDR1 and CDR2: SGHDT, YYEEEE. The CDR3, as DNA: TGTGCCAGCAGCTTGGTAGGGCTAGCGGACAATGAGCAGTTCTTC. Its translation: CASSLVGLADNEQFF.

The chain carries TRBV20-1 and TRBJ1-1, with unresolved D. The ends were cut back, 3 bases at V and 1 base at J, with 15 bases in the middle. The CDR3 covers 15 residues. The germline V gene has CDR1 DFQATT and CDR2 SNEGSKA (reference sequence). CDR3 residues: CSASKAVDPNTEAFF. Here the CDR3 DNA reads TGCAGTGCTAGTAAGGCAGTCGACCCGAACACTGAAGCTTTCTTT.

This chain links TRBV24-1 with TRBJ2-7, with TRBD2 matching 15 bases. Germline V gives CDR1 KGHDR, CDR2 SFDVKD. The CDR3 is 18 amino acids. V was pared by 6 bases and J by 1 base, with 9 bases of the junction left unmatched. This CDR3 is CATSFAGLAGGGSYEQYF. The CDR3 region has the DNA TGTGCCACCAGTTTTGCCGGACTAGCGGGAGGGGGATCCTACGAGCAGTACTTC.

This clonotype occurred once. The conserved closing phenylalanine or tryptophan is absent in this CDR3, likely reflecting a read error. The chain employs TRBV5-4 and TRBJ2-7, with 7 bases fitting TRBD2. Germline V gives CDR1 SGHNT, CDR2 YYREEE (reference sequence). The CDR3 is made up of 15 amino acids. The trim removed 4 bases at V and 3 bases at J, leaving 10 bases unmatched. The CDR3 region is CASSAGSAGNYEQYL. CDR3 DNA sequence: TGTGCCAGCAGCGCCGGTTCAGCGGGGAACTACGAGCAGTACCTC.

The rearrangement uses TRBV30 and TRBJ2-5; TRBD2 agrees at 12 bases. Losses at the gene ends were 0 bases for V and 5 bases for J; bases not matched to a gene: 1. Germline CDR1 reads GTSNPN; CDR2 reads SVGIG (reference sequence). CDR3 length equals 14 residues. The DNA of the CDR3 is TGTGCCTGGAGTGTTGGACTAGCGGGGGAGACCCAGTACTTC. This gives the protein CAWSVGLAGETQYF.

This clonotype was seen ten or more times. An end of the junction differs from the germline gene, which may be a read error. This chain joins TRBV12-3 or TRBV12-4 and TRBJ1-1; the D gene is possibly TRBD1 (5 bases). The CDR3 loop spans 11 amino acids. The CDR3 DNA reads TGTGCCAGCAGCAGGGAGGGCAGCCGGGGCTTT. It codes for CASSREGSRGF.

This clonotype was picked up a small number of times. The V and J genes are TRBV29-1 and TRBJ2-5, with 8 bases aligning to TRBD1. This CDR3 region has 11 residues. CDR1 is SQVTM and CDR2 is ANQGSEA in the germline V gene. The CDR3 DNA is TGCAGTCCAGGGGGCGGCGAGACCCAGTACTTC. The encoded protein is CSPGGGETQYF.

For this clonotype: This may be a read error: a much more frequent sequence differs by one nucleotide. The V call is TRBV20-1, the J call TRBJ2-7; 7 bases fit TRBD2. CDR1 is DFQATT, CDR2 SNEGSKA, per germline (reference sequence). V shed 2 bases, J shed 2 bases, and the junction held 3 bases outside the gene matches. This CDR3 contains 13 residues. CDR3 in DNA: TGCAGTGCTAGAAGCGGGATCCCCTACGAGCAGTACGTC. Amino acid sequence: CSARSGIPYEQYV.

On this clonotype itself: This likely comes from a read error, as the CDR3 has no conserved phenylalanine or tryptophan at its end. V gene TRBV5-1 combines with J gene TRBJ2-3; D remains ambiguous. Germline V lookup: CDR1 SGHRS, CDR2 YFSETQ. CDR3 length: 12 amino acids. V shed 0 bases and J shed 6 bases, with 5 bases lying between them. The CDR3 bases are TGCGCCAGCAGCTTGGAAACGGATACGCAGTATCTT. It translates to CASSLETDTQYL.

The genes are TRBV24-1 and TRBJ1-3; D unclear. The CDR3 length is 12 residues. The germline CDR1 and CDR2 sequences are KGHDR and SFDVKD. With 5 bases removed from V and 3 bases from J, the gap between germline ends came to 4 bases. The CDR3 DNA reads TGTGCCACCAGTGTAGATGGAAACACCATATATTTT. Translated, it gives CATSVDGNTIYF.

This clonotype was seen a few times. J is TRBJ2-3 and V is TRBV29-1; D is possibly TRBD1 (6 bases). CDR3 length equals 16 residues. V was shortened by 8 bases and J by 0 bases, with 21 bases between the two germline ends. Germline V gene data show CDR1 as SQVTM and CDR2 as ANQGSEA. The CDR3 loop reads CSLAARDTFSTDTQYF. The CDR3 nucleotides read TGCAGCCTCGCCGCCCGGGACACCTTTAGCACAGATACGCAGTATTTT.

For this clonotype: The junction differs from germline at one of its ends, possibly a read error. The CDR3 DNA follows: TGTGCCAGCAGCTCGGCCGCGTCTGAGGCCAACGTCCTGACTTTC. Amino acids: CASSSAASEANVLTF. The V call is TRBV5-4, the J call TRBJ2-6; D is unresolved. Germline V gene lookup returns CDR1 SGHNT and CDR2 YYREEE (reference sequence). The CDR3 totals 15 residues. The variable domain in full, with the rest retrieved from reference TRBV5-4 and TRBJ2-6, is ETGVTQSPTHLIKTRGQQVTLRCSSQSGHNTVSWYQQALGQGPQFIFQYYREEENGRGNFPPRFSGLQFPNYSSELNVNALELDDSALYLCASSSAASEANVLTFGAGSRLTVL.